This TCR beta chain was sequenced during a study of tumor and adjacent non-tumor tissue in lung cancer. Study as a whole: Aged about 31 to 80 years, patients included nine to ten men and a few women with stage I to III disease.

The library came from three nested PCR rounds adapted from ARM-PCR protocols. TCRdb reanalysed the multiplex PCR reads using MiXCR and keeps one entry per CDR3 protein. The sample has about 98,000 distinct CDR3 sequences; about 80% are singletons. At least ten counts were recorded for this clonotype. The CDR3 is 15 amino acids. Trimming took 4 bases from V and 13 from J, leaving 25 bases between them. From germline, CDR1 is MDHEN and CDR2 SYDVKM. This sample's RNA came from whole unsorted tissue. More than 3 cm separated this lung sample from the edge of the tumor. Between August and November 2014, newly diagnosed, chemotherapy-naive lung cancer patients underwent thoracic surgery in China.

The V gene is TRBV28, the J gene TRBJ2-5; a weak D match, TRBD2 (6 bases). The material sequenced was distant non-tumor lung tissue. The receptor's source is a man aged 55 to 69 with small cell lung cancer. The CDR3: CASSSGWASAHGLYF. The DNA for the CDR3 is TGTGCCAGCAGTTCAGGATGGGCTAGCGCCCATGGTCTGTACTTC.